This T cell receptor beta chain was captured by sequencing in a study of T cells in Graves' hyperthyroidism and ophthalmopathy (dated by TCRdb to between 2019 and 2020). In terms of the full investigation: Peripheral blood was collected at initial diagnosis, before any treatment. TCR V-J signatures able to tell the groups apart were searched for in a discovery cohort of approximately 95 patients, of whom around 42 had Graves' ophthalmopathy and around 56 had stable Graves' hyperthyroidism. Prospective prediction of ophthalmopathy was tested in an independent validation cohort of approximately 18 hyperthyroidism patients and some 17 patients who later progressed to ophthalmopathy. The roughly 99 discovery patients were divided at random into training and test sets in a 7:3 ratio. Thyroid tissue and blood T-cell repertoires from about six Graves' hyperthyroidism patients were also compared in the study. Once sampling was done, hyperthyroidism patients were given methimazole at a starting dose of 30 mg daily, whereas ophthalmopathy patients were given high-dose intravenous methylprednisolone. The paper reports TCR Vbeta CDR3 sequencing of 130 to 150 peripheral blood samples: 40 to 45 ophthalmopathy, over 70 hyperthyroidism and 17 progressor patients. Findings and caveats that apply to the study as a whole: Blood samples also contained most of the expanded thyroid clonotypes (frequency above 0.001), which suggests that blood repertoires may reflect thyroid immune responses. A 13 V-J signature model separated ophthalmopathy from stable hyperthyroidism, with approximately 87% sensitivity and about 81% specificity in cross-validation and 80%/75% in testing. No statistical method was used to fix the sample size in advance, and group allocation was not hidden from the investigators. In validation, the model predicted progression to ophthalmopathy a median of about 5.9 months before onset, with approximately 68% sensitivity and just under 75% specificity.

The TCR beta CDR3 regions were amplified from the RNA transcripts. For the first round of RT-PCR on the TCR CDR3, the HTBI primer set was used together with the Qiagen OneStep RT-PCR kit. Libraries were constructed in a second round of multiplex PCR, after which size selection and purification were carried out. The libraries were sequenced on an Illumina HiSeq2000 using paired-end 100 bp reads. In the source study's methods: Raw data were processed with SOAPnuke, discarding reads with adapters, uncalled bases, mean Phred below 15, or no exact constant-primer or identifier match. High-quality paired reads were merged using COPE v1.2.5, and each unique nucleotide sequence was defined as a clonotype. MiTCR v1.1 was used to align the clonotypes against IMGT TRBV, TRBD and TRBJ reference segments. The analysis included only V-J combinations with a frequency above 0.0001, which together covered 99.2% of the repertoires. The TCS score was defined as F50 (clonal expansion) divided by E x V (chaos), with BLOSUM62-based TCRdist calculated between CDR3 peptides within each V-J. Welch's t-statistics and random forest reduced 514 V-J features to 10 to 15, which were used in a naive Bayes classifier (R e1071). In-frame beta chains were kept once TCRdb had trimmed the public reads at Q25 with fastp and called clones with MiXCR. All rows with the same CDR3 protein become a single entry with the most common DNA and genes. The V and J calls reflect TCRdb's pipeline rather than the authors' work. The sample profile shows 620,000 or so distinct CDR3 sequences; around 13% of them were found once. 12% of the sample goes to the ten largest clones.

Including the terminal cysteine and phenylalanine, the CDR3 comprises 15 residues. Only the CDR3 region is kept as DNA, spanning 45 bases read in frame from base 1. Compared with germline, V lacks 5 bases and J lacks 4 bases; bases without a gene match: 7. The germline V gene sets CDR1 to MNHNS and CDR2 to SASEGT. Ophthalmopathy patients had moderately to severely active disease, with a Clinical Activity Score of 3 or more, a NOSPECS grade of 4 or more, and a disease duration of less than 3 months. Exclusion was applied to patients with uncontrolled infections, other autoimmune diseases, pregnancy or lactation. Diagnoses were established on the basis of clinical symptoms, serum thyroxine and TRAb, thyroid ultrasound, and orbital computed tomography. Ficoll-Paque density gradient centrifugation was used to isolate PBMCs from approximately 10 ml of fresh peripheral blood. Total RNA was extracted using Trizol reagent, and RNA quality was assessed on an Agilent 2100 Bioanalyzer.

At least ten counts were recorded for this clonotype. Its target antigen remains unknown. Base quality data are lacking; no much larger clone is found one base away. This TCR was recovered from a woman aged 45 to 65 with Graves' ophthalmopathy. Sequencing was performed on blood. The sequence is built from TRBV6-1 and TRBJ2-1, with TRBD2 matching 8 junction bases. The nucleotides are TGTGCCAGCAGTTCTGCTAGCGGGCTATACAATGAGCAGTTCTTC. Its translation reads: CASSSASGLYNEQFF.